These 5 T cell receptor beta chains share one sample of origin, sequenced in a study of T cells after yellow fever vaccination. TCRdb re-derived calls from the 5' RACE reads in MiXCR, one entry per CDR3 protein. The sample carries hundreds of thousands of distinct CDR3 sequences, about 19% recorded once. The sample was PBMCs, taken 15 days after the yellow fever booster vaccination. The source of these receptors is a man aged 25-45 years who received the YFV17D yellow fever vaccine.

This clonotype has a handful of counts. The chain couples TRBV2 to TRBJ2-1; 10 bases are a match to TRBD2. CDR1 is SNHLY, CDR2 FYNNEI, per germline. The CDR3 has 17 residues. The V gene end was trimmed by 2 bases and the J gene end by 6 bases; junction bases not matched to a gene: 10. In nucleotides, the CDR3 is TGTGCCAGCAGTGAACGGCAGGGCAGGACTAGCGGCAATGAGCAGTTCTTC. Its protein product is CASSERQGRTSGNEQFF.

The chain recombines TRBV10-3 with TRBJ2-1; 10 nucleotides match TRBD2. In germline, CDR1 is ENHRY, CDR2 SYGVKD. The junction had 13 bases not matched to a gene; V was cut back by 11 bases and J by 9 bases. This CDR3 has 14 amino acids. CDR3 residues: CAASAAGGPLEQFF. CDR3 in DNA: TGTGCCGCATCGGCAGCGGGAGGGCCGCTTGAGCAGTTCTTC.

The CDR3 nucleotides are TGCGCCAGCAGCCAAGATTCCGGGGTGGGGCAGCCCCAGCATTTT. Its translation: CASSQDSGVGQPQHF. The rearrangement joins TRBV4-3 to TRBJ1-5; D gene unclear. The CDR3 spans 15 residues. Trimming stripped 0 bases from V and 7 bases from J, with 13 bases between. Germline CDR1 is LGHNA and CDR2 is YSLEER.

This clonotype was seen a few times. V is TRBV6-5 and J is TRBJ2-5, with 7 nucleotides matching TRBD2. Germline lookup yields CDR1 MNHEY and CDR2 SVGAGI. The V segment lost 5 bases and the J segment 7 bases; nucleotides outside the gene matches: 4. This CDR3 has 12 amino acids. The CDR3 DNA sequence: TGTGCCAGCAGTACGGGGAGGGGGACCCAGTACTTC. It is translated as CASSTGRGTQYF.

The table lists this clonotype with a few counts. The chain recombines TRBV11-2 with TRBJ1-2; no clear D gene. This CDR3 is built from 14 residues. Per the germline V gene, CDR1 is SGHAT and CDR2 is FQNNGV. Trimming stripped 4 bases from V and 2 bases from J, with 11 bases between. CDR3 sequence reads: CASSSNPGNYGYTF. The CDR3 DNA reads TGTGCCAGCAGCTCAAACCCCGGGAACTATGGCTACACCTTC.